The rows below give T cell receptor beta chains drawn from one sample of a study of blood T cell repertoires in COVID-19. The assay was immunoSEQ multiplex PCR, and TCRdb's table has in-frame clones only and misses some. Counted here are 310,000 or so clones, approximately 86% occurring once; the ten biggest clones make up around 1.2%. Material: peripheral blood. The receptor source for this set is a man in his 70s with acute or convalescent COVID-19. Each CDR3 is given without its conserved first and last residue.

>TRBV29-1|TRBJ2-1
SESGGSNYNEQF
>TRBV6-2/TRBV6-3|TRBJ1-5
ASSRRTVYSNQPQH
>TRBV7-9|TRBJ1-4
ASSRQVATNEKLF
>TRBV6-5|TRBJ2-5
ASRPSGQQETQY
>TRBV11-3|TRBJ2-1
ASSPPGLAGDGEQF
>TRBV11-2|TRBJ2-7
ASSLFPRAEQY
>TRBV18|TRBJ1-5
ASSPPGGGGNQPQH
>TRBV6-6|TRBJ1-6
ATKGSTAGNSPLH
>TRBV21-1|TRBJ1-1
ASSKVGVEAF
>TRBV28|TRBJ2-1
ASSPLKGSGGAGYNEQF
>TRBV27|TRBJ2-5
ASSRGQYGETQY
>TRBV11-2|TRBJ2-7
ASSYPAGGHHEQY
>TRBV6-4|TRBJ1-2
ASREGTGKGYT
>TRBV5-1|TRBJ1-2
ASSLSSGGRYGYT
>TRBV28|TRBJ1-3
ASSILHRSSGNTIY
>TRBV27|TRBJ1-1
ASSFLSGQRNTEAF
>TRBV7-2|TRBJ2-3
ASRKISGRGRTDTQY
>TRBV28|TRBJ2-5
ASSFGGEYQETQY
>TRBV2|TRBJ2-5
ASSDLLTGGTQY
>TRBV28|TRBJ1-1
ASIKGGPLEAF
>TRBV11-3|TRBJ1-1
ASSADTDTEAF
>TRBV5-1|TRBJ1-5
ASSGTGGGNQPQH
>TRBV7-2|TRBJ2-3
ASHGGAGTDTQY
>TRBV6-2/TRBV6-3|TRBJ2-7
ASSWDSSYEQY
>TRBV19|TRBJ1-3
ASSSDRAGNTIY
>TRBV4-1|TRBJ2-3
ASSQDLASDTQY
>TRBV15|TRBJ2-3
ATSRDRGLGSGSDTQY
>TRBV20-1|TRBJ1-2
SASRGQGYGYT
>TRBV24-1|TRBJ2-7
ATMGQGAREQY
>TRBV9|TRBJ2-2
ASSIGLAGGQAGELF
>TRBV13|TRBJ1-6
ASSLVQGNNNSPLH
>TRBV7-9|TRBJ1-2
ASSLGRVNGYT
>TRBV2|TRBJ2-3
ASGKTSGRTDTQY
>TRBV6-6|TRBJ1-2
ASKIRDSSGYT
>TRBV7-8|TRBJ2-3
ASSFRTSGSPDTQY
>TRBV5-8|TRBJ1-5
ASSSVDQPQH
>TRBV6-2/TRBV6-3|TRBJ2-1
ASSYSTSGGHYNEQF
>TRBV5-1|TRBJ2-1
ASSPTGGGSVNEQF
>TRBV19|TRBJ1-5
ASSIGSLSNQPQH
>TRBV28|TRBJ1-1
ASRTTGNTEAF
>TRBV5-1|TRBJ2-3
ASSSQSSTDTQY
>TRBV4-3|TRBJ2-1
ASSQDLAGGQNEQF
>TRBV5-4|TRBJ2-5
ASSQRGGEVETQY
>TRBV19|TRBJ2-5
ASSIMTGGGETQY
>TRBV29-1|TRBJ1-2
SADGMTSGYT
>TRBV7-2|TRBJ1-6
ASNLEGTHSPLH